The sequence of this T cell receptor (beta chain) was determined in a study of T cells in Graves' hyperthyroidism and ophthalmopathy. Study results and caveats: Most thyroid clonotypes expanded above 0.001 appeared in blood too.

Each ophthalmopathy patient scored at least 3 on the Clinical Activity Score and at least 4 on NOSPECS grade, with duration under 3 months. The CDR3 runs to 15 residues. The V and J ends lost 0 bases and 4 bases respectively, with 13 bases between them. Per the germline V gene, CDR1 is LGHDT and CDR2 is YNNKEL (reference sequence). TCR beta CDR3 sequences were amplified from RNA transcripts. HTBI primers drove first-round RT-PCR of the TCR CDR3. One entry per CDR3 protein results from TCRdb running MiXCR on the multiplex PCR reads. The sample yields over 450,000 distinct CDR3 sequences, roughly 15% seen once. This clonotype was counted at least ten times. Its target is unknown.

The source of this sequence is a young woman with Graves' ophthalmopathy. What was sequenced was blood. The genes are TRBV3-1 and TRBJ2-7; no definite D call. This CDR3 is CASSQDFGSPYEQYF. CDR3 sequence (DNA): TGTGCCAGCAGCCAAGATTTCGGCTCGCCTTACGAGCAGTACTTC.